The 4 T cell receptor beta chains presented below share a single source sample, sequenced in a study of shared clonotypes between healthy human individuals (dated by TCRdb to 2018 to 2020). Libraries were made using the immunoSEQ multiplex PCR assay. TCRdb re-hosts the immuneACCESS table, in-frame sequences only. Its copies lack some clones; in the studies checked, an unresolved V gene accounts for under half of them, and the cause for the rest is not known. The sample has about 470,000 clones on record, around 75% of them singletons. The top ten clones comprise roughly an eighth of the sample. The sample comprised PBMCs. Every receptor here comes from a woman aged 40 to 55 in good health. Some clones in this sample may be carry-over from other donors' samples.

This clone has just a few counts. CDR3 nucleotide sequence: TGCGCCAGCAGCTTGGTTAGCGGGAGTCGGACAGATACGCAGTATTTT. Translated: CASSLVSGSRTDTQYF. The chain combines TRBV5-1 with TRBJ2-3; 9 bases map to TRBD2. The CDR3 runs to 16 residues. V was clipped by 0 bases and J by 3 bases; unmatched bases: 5. The V gene's germline CDR1 is SGHRS and CDR2 YFSETQ.

The chain uses TRBV19 and TRBJ2-1; weak D call: TRBD2 (6 bases). This CDR3 has 12 amino acids. Germline assignment: CDR1 LNHDA and CDR2 SQIVND (reference sequence). V was cut by 5 bases and J by 10 bases, with 12 bases left in between. The CDR3 region is CASSSLAVEQFF. The CDR3 DNA sequence: TGTGCCAGTAGTTCATTAGCGGTAGAGCAGTTCTTC.

The chain is built from TRBV7-3 and TRBJ2-1, with a tentative D call TRBD2 (6 bases). Per germline, CDR1 SGHTA and CDR2 FQGTGA. The CDR3 sequence is 15 residues long. V was shortened by 1 base and J by 8 bases, with 15 bases between the two germline ends. The CDR3 region is CASSLNLATIDEQFF. The CDR3 DNA is TGTGCCAGCAGCTTAAATCTAGCGACCATCGATGAGCAGTTCTTC.

This clone appeared a single time. V is TRBV27 and J is TRBJ1-1; the D gene is possibly TRBD1 (6 bases). The ends were cut back, 4 bases at V and 1 base at J, with 10 bases in the middle. This CDR3 spans 14 amino acids. From germline, CDR1 is MNHEY and CDR2 SMNVEV (reference sequence). The CDR3 spells CASSWGGGNTEAFF. CDR3 nucleotides: TGTGCCAGCAGTTGGGGGGGCGGGAACACTGAAGCTTTCTTT.